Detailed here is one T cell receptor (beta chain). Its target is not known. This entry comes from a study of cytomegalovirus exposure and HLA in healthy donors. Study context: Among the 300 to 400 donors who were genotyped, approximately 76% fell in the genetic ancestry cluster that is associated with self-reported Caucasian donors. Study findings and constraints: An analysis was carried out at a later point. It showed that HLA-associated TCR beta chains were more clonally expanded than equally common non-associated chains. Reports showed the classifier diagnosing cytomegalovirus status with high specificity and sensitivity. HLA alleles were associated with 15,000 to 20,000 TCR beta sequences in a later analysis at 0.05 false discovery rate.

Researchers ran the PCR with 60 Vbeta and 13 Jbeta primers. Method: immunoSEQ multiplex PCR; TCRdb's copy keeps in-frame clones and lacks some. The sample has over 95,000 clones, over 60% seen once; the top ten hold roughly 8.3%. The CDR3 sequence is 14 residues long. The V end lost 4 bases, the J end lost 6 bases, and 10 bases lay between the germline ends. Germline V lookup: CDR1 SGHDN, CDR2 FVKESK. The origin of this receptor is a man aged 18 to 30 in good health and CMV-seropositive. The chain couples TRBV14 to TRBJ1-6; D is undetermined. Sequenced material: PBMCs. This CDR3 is CASSPPTRNSPLHF. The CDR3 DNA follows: TGTGCCAGCAGCCCGCCCACGCGTAATTCACCCCTCCACTTT.